This entry concerns a single T cell receptor beta chain. TCRdb keeps only in-frame clones here, not all; method: immunoSEQ multiplex PCR. The sample lists about 120,000 clones, approximately 90% occurring once. The data derive from a study of control samples from healthy donors and cancer patients. Trimming stripped 0 bases from V and 6 bases from J, with 9 bases between. The germline V gene has CDR1 MNHNS and CDR2 SASEGT. This CDR3 spans 15 amino acids. This sequence was found in a man aged 25 to 40 in good health. Sequences were obtained from blood. The chain employs TRBV6-1 and TRBJ1-6; D ambiguous. The CDR3 region is CASSEARTINSPLHF. For the CDR3, the DNA is TGTGCCAGCAGTGAAGCGCGAACGATTAATTCACCCCTCCACTTT.